Listed below are T cell receptor beta chains from one sample, sequenced in a study of T cell responses to AZD1222 COVID-19 vaccine. Clones were sequenced by immunoSEQ multiplex PCR, and TCRdb holds only the in-frame ones, with some missing. This sample's table has over 130,000 clones. Source material: peripheral blood. The receptors come from an adult in good health. The CDR3 runs from the conserved cysteine through the conserved F or W. The D gene is left open where the match is weak.

15 | . | TRBJ2-7 | TRBV11-2 | TGTGCCAGCAGCGATACTCCGGGACTCCGCTACGAGCAGTACTTC | CASSDTPGLRYEQYF
16 | TRBD2 | TRBJ2-1 | TRBV5-4 | TGTGCCAGCAGCCTGAGCGGGGGGGCTGACTACAATGAGCAGTTCTTC | CASSLSGGADYNEQFF
13 | . | TRBJ1-6 | TRBV10-3 | TGTGCCATCAGTGCAGGGAGTAATTCACCCCTCCACTTT | CAISAGSNSPLHF
15 | TRBD2 | TRBJ2-7 | TRBV2 | TGTGCCAGCAGTGAAGGGGCTAGCGGGGCTTACGAGCAGTACTTC | CASSEGASGAYEQYF
15 | . | TRBJ1-1 | TRBV2 | TGTGCCAGCAACGAGCAGGGGCTCAGGGCTACTGAAGCTTTCTTT | CASNEQGLRATEAFF
15 | . | TRBJ2-6 | TRBV7-6 | TGTGCCAGCAGCTTTGGGGGGCGTGGGGCCAACGTCCTGACTTTC | CASSFGGRGANVLTF
14 | TRBD1 | TRBJ1-2 | TRBV15 | TGTGCCACCAGGGCGACAGGGATCGCCTTGGGCTACACCTTC | CATRATGIALGYTF
15 | TRBD1 | TRBJ2-3 | TRBV19 | TGTGCCAGTAGCCCCGACAGGGACCTCGACAATACGCAGTATTTT | CASSPDRDLDNTQYF
16 | . | TRBJ1-6 | TRBV9 | TGTGCCAGCAGCGTAGGTGGGGGAGGGGATAATTCACCCCTCCACTTT | CASSVGGGGDNSPLHF
15 | TRBD1 | TRBJ1-4 | TRBV4-1 | TGCGCCAGCAGCCGCTCCGGGACAGAGAATGAAAAACTGTTTTTT | CASSRSGTENEKLFF
16 | TRBD2 | TRBJ2-1 | TRBV19 | TGTGCCAGTAGTATACTAGCGGGGGCCCGGGGCAATGAGCAGTTCTTC | CASSILAGARGNEQFF
15 | TRBD2 | TRBJ2-2 | TRBV7-7 | TGTGCCAGCACCCGACTAGCGGGGGCCACCGGGGAGCTGTTTTTT | CASTRLAGATGELFF
11 | . | TRBJ2-5 | TRBV11-2 | TGTGCCAGCAGCTCCCAACTGGCCCAGTACTTC | CASSSQLAQYF
12 | . | TRBJ1-1 | TRBV5-6 | TGTGCCAGCAGCTTCATGAACACTGAAGCTTTCTTT | CASSFMNTEAFF
16 | . | TRBJ1-3 | TRBV28 | TGTGCCAGCAGTCTCCTCGGGGCCAGCTCTGGAAACACCATATATTTT | CASSLLGASSGNTIYF
15 | . | TRBJ1-2 | TRBV7-9 | TGTGCCAGCAGCTTAGCAGGCAGGACCGCTCGGGGCTACACCTTC | CASSLAGRTARGYTF
16 | TRBD1 | TRBJ1-5 | TRBV6-1 | TGTGCCAGCAGTGAACGACAGGGGCTGAGCAATCAGCCCCAGCATTTT | CASSERQGLSNQPQHF
15 | TRBD1 | TRBJ1-1 | TRBV18 | TGTGCCAGCTCACCCACGGACAGGGCGAACACTGAAGCTTTCTTT | CASSPTDRANTEAFF
15 | TRBD2 | TRBJ2-1 | TRBV7-3 | TGTGCCAGCAGCTCTGCCAGCGGGGGGTACAATGAGCAGTTCTTC | CASSSASGGYNEQFF
15 | . | TRBJ1-1 | TRBV30 | TGTGCCTGGATCACACAAGGCCACAAGACGGCTGAAGCTTTCTTT | CAWITQGHKTAEAFF
14 | . | TRBJ1-6 | TRBV6-4 | TGTGCCAGCAGTGACCGGGCAGGGAATTCACCCCTCCACTTT | CASSDRAGNSPLHF
15 | . | TRBJ2-7 | TRBV5-6 | TGTGCCAGCACAAAATTTAGCTGGGATTTGCGGGAGCAGTACTTC | CASTKFSWDLREQYF
12 | TRBD1 | TRBJ2-7 | TRBV12-3/TRBV12-4 | TGTGCCAGCAGTTTGACAGGGGGCGAGCAGTACTTC | CASSLTGGEQYF
15 | . | TRBJ1-4 | TRBV18 | TGTGCCAGCTCACGAACTGGTAATCCGAATGAAAAACTGTTTTTT | CASSRTGNPNEKLFF
15 | . | TRBJ1-1 | TRBV14 | TGTGCCAGCAGCCAGAAGACAGGTATGAACACTGAAGCTTTCTTT | CASSQKTGMNTEAFF
15 | . | TRBJ1-1 | TRBV28 | TGTGCCAGCAGAAACAGGGAAGGCATGAACACTGAAGCTTTCTTT | CASRNREGMNTEAFF
13 | . | TRBJ2-7 | TRBV14 | TGTGCCAGCAGCCAAGTTACGGCCCGGGAGCAGTACTTC | CASSQVTAREQYF
17 | TRBD2 | TRBJ2-1 | TRBV5-8 | TGTGCCAGCAGCTCGGAACAACTAGCGGGGCCAAACAATGAGCAGTTCTTC | CASSSEQLAGPNNEQFF
15 | . | TRBJ2-1 | TRBV19 | TGTGCCAGTAGTGGAAGGCCCCTTAGTATGAATGAGCAGTTCTTC | CASSGRPLSMNEQFF
15 | . | TRBJ1-2 | TRBV7-2 | TGTGCCAGCAGCCCCCGGGGAAGGAAGGGCTATGGCTACACCTTC | CASSPRGRKGYGYTF
14 | . | TRBJ1-1 | TRBV15 | TGTGCCACCAGCAGAGATAGTGGGGACGCTGAAGCTTTCTTT | CATSRDSGDAEAFF
10 | . | TRBJ2-7 | TRBV28 | TGTGCCAGCAGTTTCCGCGAGCAGTACTTC | CASSFREQYF
16 | . | TRBJ2-1 | TRBV2 | TGTGCCAGCAGGGGAGACGGTTTTTCCTCCTACAATGAGCAGTTCTTC | CASRGDGFSSYNEQFF
15 | . | TRBJ2-6 | TRBV6-2/TRBV6-3 | TGTGCCAGCAGTGTAAGAGACTCTGGGGCCAACGTCCTGACTTTC | CASSVRDSGANVLTF
13 | . | TRBJ1-6 | TRBV11-2 | TGTGCCAGCAGCCTTCCAGGGGATTCACCCCTCCACTTT | CASSLPGDSPLHF
19 | . | TRBJ1-1 | TRBV27 | TGTGCCAGCAGTTGGACCGGTATAACAGGACCCGGGGTCAGCACTGAAGCTTTCTTT | CASSWTGITGPGVSTEAFF
15 | . | TRBJ1-6 | TRBV11-3 | TGTGCCAGCAGCTTAACAGGGCAATCTAATTCACCCCTCCACTTT | CASSLTGQSNSPLHF
14 | . | TRBJ2-4 | TRBV20-1 | TGCAGTGCTAGTGTGGGGGGCTCGAAAAACATTCAGTACTTC | CSASVGGSKNIQYF
14 | TRBD1 | TRBJ2-5 | TRBV2 | TGTGCCTCCACGGCCGACAGGGGGAGGGAGACCCAGTACTTC | CASTADRGRETQYF
13 | . | TRBJ1-1 | TRBV5-4 | TGTGCCAGCAGCTTCCTGGACAGTCATGAAGCTTTCTTT | CASSFLDSHEAFF
15 | . | TRBJ1-5 | TRBV7-8 | TGTGCCAGCAGCTTACTAGGGTTCAGCAATCAGCCCCAGCATTTT | CASSLLGFSNQPQHF
15 | . | TRBJ2-7 | TRBV7-2 | TGTGCCAGCAGCTTCTTTGCGGACGAATCTACGGAGCAGTACTTC | CASSFFADESTEQYF
13 | . | TRBJ2-2 | TRBV18 | TGTGCCAGCGCGACTAGTCAAACCGGGGAGCTGTTTTTT | CASATSQTGELFF
14 | TRBD1 | TRBJ1-6 | TRBV6-5 | TGTGCCAGCAGCCCCGGGACAGCTAATTCACCCCTCCACTTT | CASSPGTANSPLHF
15 | . | TRBJ2-7 | TRBV5-5 | TGTGCCAGCAGCCCCCGGGCCCAACAAGAGGACGAGCAGTACTTC | CASSPRAQQEDEQYF
14 | . | TRBJ2-3 | TRBV7-3 | TGTGCCAGCAGCATGATGGGCGGCACAGATACGCAGTATTTT | CASSMMGGTDTQYF